The following is a T cell receptor (beta chain) sequence with its context. Its antigen is currently unknown. This specimen comes from a study of shared clonotypes between healthy human individuals. The study, taken as a whole, reports: It was the non-shared clonotypes that had lower generation probabilities than clonotypes shared by all four donors.

In the original processing: Filtering of immunoSEQ junctional sequences could not match full-length read filtering. TCRdb keeps only in-frame clones here, not all; method: immunoSEQ multiplex PCR. That table furnishes V, J and clone size, whereas the DNA furnished D and trimming. There are 550,000 to 700,000 clones in the sample; more than 70% occur only once, and around 1.8% lies in the top ten. The CDR3 loop spans 15 amino acids. In germline, CDR1 is MDHEN, CDR2 SYDVKM. Trimming took 2 bases from V and 1 from J, leaving 10 bases between them. Input material: memory CD4+ T cells sorted from blood. Described subset: CD45RA-negative fraction. The chain carries TRBV28 and TRBJ2-3; D uncertain. This TCR was recovered from a woman in her twenties or thirties in good health. The chain's CDR3 is CASSLITAGTDTQYF. Written as DNA, the CDR3 is TGTGCCAGCAGTTTAATTACGGCGGGCACAGATACGCAGTATTTT.